A selection of T cell receptor beta chains follows, all from one sample in a study of blood T cell repertoires in COVID-19. Libraries were prepared by immunoSEQ multiplex PCR; TCRdb keeps only in-frame clonotypes and omits some of them. Altogether 200,000 or so clones are present, around 86% being singletons, with the ten largest covering roughly 6.6%. Sequencing was performed on peripheral blood. The receptors were sampled from a woman aged 40-49 years with acute or convalescent COVID-19. CDR3s include the opening cysteine and the closing phenylalanine or tryptophan. A D gene is named only where the DNA matches it firmly. Clone size is shown for a subset of rows, as once, few, many or a class of expanded clone.

d_call,cdr3_length,j_call,clone_size,v_call,cdr3_nt,cdr3_aa
TRBD1,14,TRBJ1-1,.,TRBV30,TGTGCCAACACAATACAGGGGCTGAACACTGAAGCTTTCTTT,CANTIQGLNTEAFF
.,13,TRBJ2-2,.,TRBV6-5,TGTGCCAGTTGTACGGGTGGGTTGAGGGAGCTGTTTTTT,CASCTGGLRELFF
TRBD1,14,TRBJ2-2,.,TRBV6-5,TGTGCCAGCACCCTAGACGGACAGGCCGGGGAGCTGTTTTTT,CASTLDGQAGELFF
TRBD1,16,TRBJ2-5,.,TRBV7-8,TGTGCCAGCAGCTCGCCCCGGGACAGGGGACAAGAGACCCAGTACTTC,CASSSPRDRGQETQYF
.,11,TRBJ1-2,once,TRBV19,TGTGCCAGTAGTTATGACTATGGCTACACCTTC,CASSYDYGYTF
TRBD1,15,TRBJ2-1,.,TRBV5-1,TGCGCCAGCAGCTCCACAGGGGGCCGCTACAATGAGCAGTTCTTC,CASSSTGGRYNEQFF
TRBD1,13,TRBJ1-1,.,TRBV14,TGTGCCAGCAGCAGGGACAGGGGGCTACGGGCTTTCTTT,CASSRDRGLRAFF
.,14,TRBJ1-5,.,TRBV28,TGTGCCACCGCAGGGGTTGGCAGCAATCAGCCCCAGCATTTT,CATAGVGSNQPQHF
.,14,TRBJ1-4,.,TRBV28,TGTGCCAGCAGTTTTGCGGCAGGAAGGGGAAAACTGTTTTTT,CASSFAAGRGKLFF
.,14,TRBJ1-4,.,TRBV27,TGTGCCAGCAGAGGGGCAGCAACTAATGAAAAACTGTTTTTT,CASRGAATNEKLFF
.,15,TRBJ1-2,.,TRBV28,TGTGCCAGCAGTGAGACAGGCCCGAACCTTTATGGCTACACCTTC,CASSETGPNLYGYTF
.,13,TRBJ1-1,.,TRBV18,TGTGCCAGCTCATTACAGGCAAACACTGAAGCTTTCTTT,CASSLQANTEAFF
.,13,TRBJ2-7,.,TRBV10-3,TGTGCCGCAGCCAATCTCCTGGGGGGCGAGCAGTACTTC,CAAANLLGGEQYF
.,15,TRBJ1-2,.,TRBV28,TGTGCCAGCAGTACCGCGACGCGGGCGAGGGATGGCTACACCTTC,CASSTATRARDGYTF
.,13,TRBJ1-4,.,TRBV5-1,TGCGCCAGCAGTACGGGGACTGATGAAAAACTGTTTTTT,CASSTGTDEKLFF
TRBD2,15,TRBJ2-3,.,TRBV3-1/TRBV3-2,TGTGCCAGCGGTAAAGATAGCGGGTACACAAATACGCAGTATTTT,CASGKDSGYTNTQYF
TRBD1,15,TRBJ2-7,.,TRBV25-1,TGTGCCAGCAGTGACTACAGGGGGCCTCCCTACGAGCAGTACTTC,CASSDYRGPPYEQYF
.,12,TRBJ1-2,.,TRBV19,TGTGCCAGTACGATACGAGGTTATGGCTACACCTTC,CASTIRGYGYTF
.,18,TRBJ2-5,.,TRBV28,TGTGCCAGCAGTTTTCGCGGAACCCGTGCGGGAAGAGTAGAGACCCAGTACTTC,CASSFRGTRAGRVETQYF
TRBD1,16,TRBJ1-5,.,TRBV4-1,TGCGCCAGCAGCCAAACGGACAGGGTTGGCAATCAGCCCCAGCATTTT,CASSQTDRVGNQPQHF
TRBD1,13,TRBJ1-2,.,TRBV12-3/TRBV12-4,TGTGCCAGCAGTAGAGGGGGCTGGGGAGGCTACACCTTC,CASSRGGWGGYTF
TRBD2,17,TRBJ2-1,.,TRBV10-3,TGTGCCATCAGTGAGTTCACCGGGACTAGCGCAAGTGATGAGCAGTTCTTC,CAISEFTGTSASDEQFF
TRBD2,15,TRBJ2-1,.,TRBV5-4,TGTGCCAGCAGCCCCGGACTAGCGGTCTACAATGAGCAGTTCTTC,CASSPGLAVYNEQFF
.,14,TRBJ1-2,.,TRBV5-5,TGTGCCAGCAGCTTGGAGGGGAGGAACTATGGCTACACCTTC,CASSLEGRNYGYTF
.,15,TRBJ2-2,.,TRBV25-1,TGTGCCAGCAGTCCTTGGGGAGGGGGCACCGGGGAGCTGTTTTTT,CASSPWGGGTGELFF